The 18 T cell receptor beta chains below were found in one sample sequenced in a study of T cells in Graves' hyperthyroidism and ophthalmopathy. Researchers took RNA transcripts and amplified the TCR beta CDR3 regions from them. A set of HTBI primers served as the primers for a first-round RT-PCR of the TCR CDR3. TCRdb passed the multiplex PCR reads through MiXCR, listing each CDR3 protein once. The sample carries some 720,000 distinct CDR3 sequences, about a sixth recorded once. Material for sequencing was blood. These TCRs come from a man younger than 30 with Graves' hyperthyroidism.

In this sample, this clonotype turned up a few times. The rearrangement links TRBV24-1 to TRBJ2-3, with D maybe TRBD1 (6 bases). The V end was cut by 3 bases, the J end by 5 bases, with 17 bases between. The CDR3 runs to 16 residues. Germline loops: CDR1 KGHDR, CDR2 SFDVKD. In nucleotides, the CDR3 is TGTGCCACCAGTGATGCAACACGGACAGTAGGAGATACGCAGTATTTT. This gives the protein CATSDATRTVGDTQYF.

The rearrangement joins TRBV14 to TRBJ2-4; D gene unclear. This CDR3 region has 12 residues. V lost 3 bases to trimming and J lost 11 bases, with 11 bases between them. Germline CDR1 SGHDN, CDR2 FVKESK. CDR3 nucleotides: TGTGCCAGCAGCCATCGGGCAGCTTTTCAGTACTTC. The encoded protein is CASSHRAAFQYF.

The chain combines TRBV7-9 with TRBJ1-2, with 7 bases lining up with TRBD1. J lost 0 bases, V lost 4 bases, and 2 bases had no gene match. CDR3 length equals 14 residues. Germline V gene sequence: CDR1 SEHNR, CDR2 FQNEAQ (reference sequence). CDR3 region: CASSWDSPNYGYTF. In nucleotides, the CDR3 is TGTGCCAGCAGCTGGGACAGCCCTAACTATGGCTACACCTTC. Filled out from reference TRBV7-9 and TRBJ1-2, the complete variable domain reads DTGVSQNPRHKITKRGQNVTFRCDPISEHNRLYWYRQTLGQGPEFLTYFQNEAQLEKSRLLSDRFSAERPKGSFSTLEIQRTEQGDSAMYLCASSWDSPNYGYTFGSGTRLTVV.

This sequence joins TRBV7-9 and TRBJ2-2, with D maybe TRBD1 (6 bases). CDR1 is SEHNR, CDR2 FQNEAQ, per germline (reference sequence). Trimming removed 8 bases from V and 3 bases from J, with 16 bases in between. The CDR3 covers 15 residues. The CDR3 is CASGPDWGHTGELFF. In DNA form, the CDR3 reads TGTGCCAGCGGCCCAGACTGGGGGCACACCGGGGAGCTGTTTTTT.

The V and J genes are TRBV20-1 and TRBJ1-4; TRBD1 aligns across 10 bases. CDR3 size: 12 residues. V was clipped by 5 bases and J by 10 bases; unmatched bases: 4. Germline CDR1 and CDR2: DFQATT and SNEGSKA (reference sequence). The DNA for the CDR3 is TGCAGTGCTGAGGACAGGGGGTTAAAACTGTTTTTT. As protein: CSAEDRGLKLFF.

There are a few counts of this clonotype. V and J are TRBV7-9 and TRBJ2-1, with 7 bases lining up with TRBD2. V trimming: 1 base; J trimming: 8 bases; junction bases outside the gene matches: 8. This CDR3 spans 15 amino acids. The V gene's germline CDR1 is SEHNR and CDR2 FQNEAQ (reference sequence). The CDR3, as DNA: TGTGCCAGCAGCTTAGAACGGGAGGCAAGTGATGAGCAGTTCTTC. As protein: CASSLEREASDEQFF.

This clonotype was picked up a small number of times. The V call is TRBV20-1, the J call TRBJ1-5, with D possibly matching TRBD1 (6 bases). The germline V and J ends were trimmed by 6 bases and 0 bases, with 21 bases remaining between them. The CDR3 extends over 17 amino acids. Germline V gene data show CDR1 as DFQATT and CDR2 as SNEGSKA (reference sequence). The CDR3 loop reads CSAPDMDSGYSNQPQHF. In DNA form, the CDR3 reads TGCAGTGCCCCAGATATGGACAGCGGATATAGCAATCAGCCCCAGCATTTT.

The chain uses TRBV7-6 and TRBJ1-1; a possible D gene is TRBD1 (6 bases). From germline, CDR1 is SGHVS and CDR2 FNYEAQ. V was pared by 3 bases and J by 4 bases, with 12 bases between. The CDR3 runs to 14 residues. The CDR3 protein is CASSLTRGGTEAFF. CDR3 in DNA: TGTGCCAGCAGCTTGACCAGGGGTGGCACTGAAGCTTTCTTT.

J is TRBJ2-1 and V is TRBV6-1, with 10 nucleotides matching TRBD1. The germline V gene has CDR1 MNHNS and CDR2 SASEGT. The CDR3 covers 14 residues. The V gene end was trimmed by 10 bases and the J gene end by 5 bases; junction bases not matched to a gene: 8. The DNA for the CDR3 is TGTGCCACCCTCGACAGGGGGCATCACAATGAGCAGTTCTTC. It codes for CATLDRGHHNEQFF.

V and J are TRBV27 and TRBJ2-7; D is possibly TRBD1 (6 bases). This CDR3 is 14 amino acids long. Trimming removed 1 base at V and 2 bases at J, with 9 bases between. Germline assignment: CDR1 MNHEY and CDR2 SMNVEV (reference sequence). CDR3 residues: CASSLLEGAYEQYF. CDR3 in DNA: TGTGCCAGCAGTTTATTAGAGGGGGCCTACGAGCAGTACTTC.

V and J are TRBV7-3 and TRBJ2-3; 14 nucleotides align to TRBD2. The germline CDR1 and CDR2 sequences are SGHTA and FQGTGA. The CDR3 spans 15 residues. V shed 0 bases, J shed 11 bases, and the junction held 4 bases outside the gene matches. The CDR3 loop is CASSLTGTSGSLQYF. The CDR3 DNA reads TGTGCCAGCAGCTTAACCGGGACTAGCGGGAGTTTGCAGTATTTT.

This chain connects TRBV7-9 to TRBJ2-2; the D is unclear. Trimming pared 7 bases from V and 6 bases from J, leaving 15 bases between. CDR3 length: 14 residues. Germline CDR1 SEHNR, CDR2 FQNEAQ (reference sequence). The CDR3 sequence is CASKPVNSPGELFF. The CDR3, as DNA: TGTGCCAGCAAACCAGTTAACTCTCCCGGGGAGCTGTTTTTT.

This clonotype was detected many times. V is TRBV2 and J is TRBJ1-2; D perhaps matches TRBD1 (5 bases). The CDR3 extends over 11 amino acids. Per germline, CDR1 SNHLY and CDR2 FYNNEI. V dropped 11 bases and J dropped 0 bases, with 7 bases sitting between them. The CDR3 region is CAGGTNYGYTF. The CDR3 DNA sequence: TGTGCCGGGGGGACTAACTATGGCTACACCTTC.

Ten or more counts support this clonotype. CDR3 nucleotide sequence: TGTGCCAGTCAGTGGGGAAGGGGGCAAGACGGCTACACCTTC. Amino acid sequence: CASQWGRGQDGYTF. V is TRBV28 and J is TRBJ1-2, with TRBD1 matching over 7 bases. Unmatched junction bases numbered 15, after V lost 9 bases and J lost 8 bases. CDR1 is MDHEN, CDR2 SYDVKM, per germline. This CDR3 region has 14 residues.

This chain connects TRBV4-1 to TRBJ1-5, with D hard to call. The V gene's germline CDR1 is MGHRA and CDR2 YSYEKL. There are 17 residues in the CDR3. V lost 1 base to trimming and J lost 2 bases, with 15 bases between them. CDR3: CASSQGEALTGNQPQHF. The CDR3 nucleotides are TGCGCCAGCAGCCAAGGGGAAGCGCTGACGGGCAATCAGCCCCAGCATTTT.

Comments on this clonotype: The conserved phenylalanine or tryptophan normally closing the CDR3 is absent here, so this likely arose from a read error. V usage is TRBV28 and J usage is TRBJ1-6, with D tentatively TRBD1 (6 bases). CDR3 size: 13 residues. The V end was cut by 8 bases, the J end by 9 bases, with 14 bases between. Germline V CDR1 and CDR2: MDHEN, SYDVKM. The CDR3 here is CASDNRVGSPLHL. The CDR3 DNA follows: TGTGCCAGCGACAACAGGGTTGGTTCACCCCTCCACCTT.

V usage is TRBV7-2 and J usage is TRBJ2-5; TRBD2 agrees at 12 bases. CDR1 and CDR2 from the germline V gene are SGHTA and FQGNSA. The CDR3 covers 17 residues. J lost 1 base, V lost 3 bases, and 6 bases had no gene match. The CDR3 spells CASSFPRLAGAQETQYF. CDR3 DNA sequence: TGTGCCAGCAGCTTCCCGAGACTAGCGGGAGCCCAAGAGACCCAGTACTTC. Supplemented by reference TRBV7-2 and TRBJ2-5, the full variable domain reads GAGVSQSPSNKVTEKGKDVELRCDPISGHTALYWYRQSLGQGLEFLIYFQGNSAPDKSGLPSDRFSAERTGGSVSTLTIQRTQQEDSAVYLCASSFPRLAGAQETQYFGPGTRLLVL.

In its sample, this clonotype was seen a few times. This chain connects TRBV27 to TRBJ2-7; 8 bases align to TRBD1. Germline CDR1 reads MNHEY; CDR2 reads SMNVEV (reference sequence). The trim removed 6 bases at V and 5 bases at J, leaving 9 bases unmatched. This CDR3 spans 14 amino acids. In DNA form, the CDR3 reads TGTGCCAGCAGCCCCGACAGGGGTACGGACGAGCAGTACTTC. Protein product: CASSPDRGTDEQYF.